This TCR beta chain was sequenced in a study of T cells in Graves' hyperthyroidism and ophthalmopathy. Study details: At the time of initial diagnosis and before any treatment, peripheral blood was collected.

V shed 4 bases, J shed 0 bases, and the junction held 5 bases outside the gene matches. Germline CDR1 and CDR2: SGHTA and FQGTGA. The CDR3 totals 15 residues. Study results and caveats: Onset of ophthalmopathy came a median roughly 6.5 months after the model predicted it.

Newly diagnosed hyperthyroidism, duration under 2 months, in patients aged 18 to 65. From RNA transcripts, TCR beta CDR3 regions were amplified. First-round RT-PCR of the TCR CDR3 relied on the HTBI primer set. TCRdb passed the multiplex PCR reads through MiXCR, listing each CDR3 protein once. This table holds a few hundred thousand distinct CDR3 sequences, about 13% found once. Comment on this clonotype: Antigen specificity is unknown.

This rearrangement joins TRBV7-3 to TRBJ2-7; 8 nucleotides align to TRBD2. This clonotype was obtained from a young woman with Graves' hyperthyroidism. The sample was blood. The CDR3 region is CASSWGAGGSYEQYF. The CDR3 nucleotides are TGTGCCAGCAGCTGGGGGGCGGGAGGCTCCTACGAGCAGTACTTC.